This section outlines one T cell receptor (beta chain) sequence together with its context. Its antigen is unidentified. This entry belongs to a study of beta chain features in type 1 diabetes. Study-wide results and limits: When Type 1 diabetes patients were examined, their TCRB CDR3s proved moderately but significantly shorter in all four CD4+ subsets. Type 1 diabetes patients had fewer VDJ junction insertions and more deletions.

Expressed TCRB transcripts got sequenced, as all isolated RNA was reverse transcribed. Clones were read by immunoSEQ multiplex PCR, and TCRdb kept only the in-frame ones, dropping some. The sample records around 500,000 clones, about 30% being singletons. The germline V gene encodes CDR1 SGHTA and CDR2 FQGNSA. V was cut by 5 bases and J by 4 bases, with 8 bases left in between. The CDR3 is made up of 12 amino acids. By way of CD45RO/CCR7/CD25/CD127/CD95/CD27, the CD4+ regulatory, stem cell-like memory, central memory and naive cells were sorted. The authors obtained over 95% purity in all sorted populations.

The V and J genes are TRBV7-2 and TRBJ1-2; no clear D gene. This clonotype was sampled from a man younger than 30 in good health. Sequencing was done on a sample of naive CD4+ T cells from blood. CDR3 region: CASSAQSYGYTF. The CDR3 nucleotides are TGTGCCAGCAGCGCTCAGTCCTATGGCTACACCTTC.